Detailed here is one TCR beta chain. Its cognate antigen is unknown. The V end lost 2 bases, the J end lost 8 bases, and 9 bases lay between the germline ends. Germline V CDR1 and CDR2: KGHSH, LQKENI. This CDR3 contains 13 residues. The entry originates in a study of beta chain features in type 1 diabetes. The overall study: Cell yields, gender and age were similar in healthy donors and patients.

Expressed TCRB transcripts were sequenced, since all the RNA that had been isolated was reverse transcribed. The method was immunoSEQ multiplex PCR; TCRdb's version includes in-frame clones alone and lacks a portion of them. The data show hundreds of thousands of clones, with 11% to 15% seen just once and 0.04% held by the top ten. Study-wide results and limits: For Type 1 diabetes patients, all four CD4+ subsets carried TCRB CDR3s that were moderately but significantly shorter.

The receptor was isolated from a man between 18 and 35 years old with type 1 diabetes. The chain combines TRBV18 with TRBJ1-4; D unresolved. The sample comprised naive CD4+ T cells from blood. The CDR3 loop reads CASSPGTDEKLFF. For the CDR3, the DNA is TGTGCCAGCTCACCAGGAACGGACGAAAAACTGTTTTTT.